This T cell receptor (beta chain) was documented in a study of T cell responses to AZD1222 COVID-19 vaccine (dated by TCRdb to the early 2020s). Background for the entire study: AZD1222 recipients whose second dose came at about 4 weeks and those whose second dose came at about 12 weeks were combined into one group, since spike-specific TCR depth and breadth did not differ between the two schedules. TCR sequencing covered fewer than 250 trial participants: 200 to 220 given two doses of AZD1222 and approximately 25 given two doses of MenACWY control vaccine. Enrollment into the trials was organized by age into subgroups of 18-55, 56-69 and 70-plus years, and those subgroups contained roughly 160, 29 and 62 TCR-sequenced participants, respectively. What the study reported, not specific to this receptor: The whole spike protein was spanned by vaccine-associated CD4 TCRs, and dominant responses were seen in regions 160-218 and 743-854. Spike-specific TCR breadth and depth rose significantly after two AZD1222 doses compared with day 0 and with MenACWY recipients. In the small 56-69-year group, the increase in depth fell short of significance, most likely because of low power. Only a handful of AZD1222 recipients were SARS-CoV-2 seropositive at baseline, limiting conclusions about previously exposed vaccinees. Reportedly, close to half of the unique spike-specific TCRs recognized epitopes lying outside the regions that are mutated in the B.1.351 and B.1.1.7 variants. Participants were mostly white British and included more females than males, and it was suggested by the authors that clonal diversity may have been underestimated. No day 14 peak-response samples were available, so repertoires were characterized only after the peak T cell response.

The CDR3 regions of human TCRbeta chains were analyzed by immunosequencing. The paper's processing steps were these. TCRs in the repertoires were matched against a reference library of SARS-CoV-2-specific TCRs that had been generated with the MIRA antigen-specificity platform. Breadth was defined as the fraction of unique TCRs that were SARS-CoV-2-associated. Depth was defined as the fraction of total T cells that were SARS-CoV-2-associated. Using the MIRA data, each spike-specific TCR was mapped to the spike region that the TCR reacts to and placed in a CD4 or CD8 class. Log10-transformed breadth and depth values were compared by one-way ANOVA with Sidak's multiple comparisons tests. Not all clones reach the TCRdb copy of this immuneACCESS table, which keeps in-frame sequences only. Checked studies attribute under half of the gap to unresolved V genes and leave the rest unexplained. V and J calls and clone size are given by that table; D and trimming were obtained from the DNA. A total of tens of thousands of clones appear in this sample, approximately 90% of them only once. The biggest ten clones account for about 5% of the sample.

Of note for this clone: The antigen it recognizes is unknown. No base-level quality is on record; no much larger clone is a single base apart.

The sample's time point label, in plain terms: baseline before first vaccination. The vaccinee samples were drawn from two UK trials, COV001 and COV002, one of which was a single-blind randomized controlled phase 2/3 trial testing AZD1222 (ChAdOx1 nCoV-19) in healthy adults. Trial participant PBMC samples were collected at day 0 and day 28 after the second dose for TCRbeta chain sequencing. Sample: peripheral blood, taken on day 0 of AZD1222 vaccination. The sequence was obtained from an adult in good health.

The sequenced DNA is TGTGCCAGCACGGTACTAGCCCACAATGAGCAGTTCTTC. Translated, it reads CASTVLAHNEQFF. The sequence links TRBV2 to TRBJ2-1; TRBD2 might be the D gene, on 6 matching bases. Measured from the cysteine to the phenylalanine, the CDR3 is 13 residues long. The DNA shown is the 39-base CDR3, in frame from base 1. V loses 7 bases, J loses 5 bases, and the germline ends lie 12 bases apart. The germline V gene encodes CDR1 SNHLY and CDR2 FYNNEI.